This paragraph reports one T cell receptor beta chain. TCRdb's table, derived via immunoSEQ multiplex PCR, lists solely in-frame clones and lacks some. The sample has approximately 150,000 clones, around 90% seen once. This specimen belongs to a study of control samples from healthy donors and cancer patients. Source material: blood. The receptor was isolated from a man aged 30 to 45 in good health.

DNA of the CDR3: TGTGCCTGGAGTGGACAGGGGTTTCCTGGAAACACCATATATTTT. This sequence encodes CAWSGQGFPGNTIYF. V gene TRBV30 combines with J gene TRBJ1-3; TRBD1 matches at 8 bases. Germline V lookup: CDR1 GTSNPN, CDR2 SVGIG (reference sequence). This CDR3 is 15 amino acids long. The V and J ends lost 1 base and 2 bases, in that order; junction bases with no gene match: 4.